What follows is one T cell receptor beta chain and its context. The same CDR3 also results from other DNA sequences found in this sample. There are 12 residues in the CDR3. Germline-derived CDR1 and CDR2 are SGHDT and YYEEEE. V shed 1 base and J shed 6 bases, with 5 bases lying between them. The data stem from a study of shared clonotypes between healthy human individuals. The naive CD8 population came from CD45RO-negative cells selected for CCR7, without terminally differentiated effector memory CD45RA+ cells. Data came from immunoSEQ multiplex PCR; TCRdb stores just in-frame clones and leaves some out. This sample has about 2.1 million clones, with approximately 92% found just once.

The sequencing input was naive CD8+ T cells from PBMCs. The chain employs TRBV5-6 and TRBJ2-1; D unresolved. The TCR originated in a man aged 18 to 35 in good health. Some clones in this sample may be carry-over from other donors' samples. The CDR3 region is CASSLRSNEQFF. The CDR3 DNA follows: TGTGCCAGCAGCTTGCGAAGCAATGAGCAGTTCTTC.